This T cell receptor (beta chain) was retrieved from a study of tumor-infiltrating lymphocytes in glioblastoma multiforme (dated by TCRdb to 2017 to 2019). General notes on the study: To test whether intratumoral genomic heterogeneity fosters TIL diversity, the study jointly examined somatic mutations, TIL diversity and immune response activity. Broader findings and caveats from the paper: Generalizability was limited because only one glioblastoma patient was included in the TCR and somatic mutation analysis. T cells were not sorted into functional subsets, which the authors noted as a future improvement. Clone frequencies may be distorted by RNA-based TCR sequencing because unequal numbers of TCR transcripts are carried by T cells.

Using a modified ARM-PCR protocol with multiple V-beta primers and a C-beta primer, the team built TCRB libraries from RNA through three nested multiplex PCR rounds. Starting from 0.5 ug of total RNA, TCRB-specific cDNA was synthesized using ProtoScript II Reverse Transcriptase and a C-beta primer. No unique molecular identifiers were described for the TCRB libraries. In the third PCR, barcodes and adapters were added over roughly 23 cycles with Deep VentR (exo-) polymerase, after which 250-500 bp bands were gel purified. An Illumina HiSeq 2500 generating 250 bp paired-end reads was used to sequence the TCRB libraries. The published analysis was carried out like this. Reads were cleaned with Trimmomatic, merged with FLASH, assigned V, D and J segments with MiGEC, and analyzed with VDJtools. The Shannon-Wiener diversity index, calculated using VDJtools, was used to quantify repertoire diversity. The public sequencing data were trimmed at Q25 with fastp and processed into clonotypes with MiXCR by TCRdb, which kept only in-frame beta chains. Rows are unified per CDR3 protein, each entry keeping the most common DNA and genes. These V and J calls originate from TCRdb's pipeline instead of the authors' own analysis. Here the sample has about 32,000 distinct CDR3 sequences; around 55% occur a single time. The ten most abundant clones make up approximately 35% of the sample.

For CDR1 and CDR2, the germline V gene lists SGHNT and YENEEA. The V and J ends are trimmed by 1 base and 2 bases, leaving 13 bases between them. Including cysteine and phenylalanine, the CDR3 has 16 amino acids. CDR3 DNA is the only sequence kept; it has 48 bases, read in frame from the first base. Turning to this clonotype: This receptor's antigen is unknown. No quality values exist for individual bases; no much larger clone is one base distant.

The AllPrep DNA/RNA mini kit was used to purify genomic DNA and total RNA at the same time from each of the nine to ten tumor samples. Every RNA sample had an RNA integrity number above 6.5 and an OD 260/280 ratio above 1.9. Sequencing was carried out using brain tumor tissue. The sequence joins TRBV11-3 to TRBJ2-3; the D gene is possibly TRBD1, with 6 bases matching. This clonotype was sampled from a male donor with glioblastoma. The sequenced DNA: TGTGCCAGCAGCTTAGGTTGGGCAGGGGACACAGATACGCAGTATTTT. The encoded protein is CASSLGWAGDTDTQYF.